This T cell receptor beta chain was sequenced for a study of blood T cell repertoires in COVID-19. A note on this clone: A junction end diverges from the germline sequence, so it may reflect a read error.

Original processing notes: By means of reference gene primer amplification, nucleated cell counts were estimated. The method was immunoSEQ multiplex PCR; TCRdb's version includes in-frame clones alone and lacks a portion of them. V, J and clone size are taken as reported in that table, and D and trimming were inferred from the DNA itself. Found here are about 76,000 clones, about 90% of them singletons; the top ten hold around 1%. This CDR3 comprises 15 residues. Germline CDR1 SGDLS, CDR2 YYNGEE. The sequence came from a woman aged 50 to 60 in a cohort sampled during active COVID-19. J is TRBJ2-1 and V is TRBV9, with D possibly being TRBD2 (6 bases). The sequencing input was peripheral blood. In DNA form, the CDR3 reads TGTGCCAGCAGCCCCCCGTGGGACTCCGACAATGAGCAGTTCTTC. It is translated as CASSPPWDSDNEQFF.